Each of the 31 T cell receptor beta chains below was sequenced from the same sample in a study of blood T cell repertoires in COVID-19. TCRdb's copy holds only in-frame clones and misses some; the assay was immunoSEQ multiplex PCR. The sample yields about 180,000 clones, more than 75% seen once. Sequenced sample: peripheral blood. The receptors come from a woman in her 70s with acute or convalescent COVID-19.

The chain carries TRBV7-2 and TRBJ1-2, with TRBD1 matching over 12 bases. V trimming: 0 bases; J trimming: 10 bases; junction bases outside the gene matches: 6. Per the germline V gene, CDR1 is SGHTA and CDR2 is FQGNSA. The CDR3 runs 15 residues. The CDR3 coding sequence is TGTGCCAGCAGCTTAGCACCGGGACAGGGGGCCCCCTACACCTTC. Its protein product is CASSLAPGQGAPYTF.

V gene TRBV5-1 combines with J gene TRBJ1-1; unclear D gene. Looked up from germline, CDR1 is SGHRS and CDR2 is YFSETQ. The V and J ends lost 0 bases and 4 bases respectively, with 13 bases between them. The CDR3 is 15 residues long. The CDR3 nucleotides are TGCGCCAGCAGCTTGGTCGCGGGGAGAGGCACTGAAGCTTTCTTT. Encoded protein: CASSLVAGRGTEAFF.

The chain combines TRBV4-1 with TRBJ1-6; D unclear. The V gene lost 0 bases and the J gene lost 7 bases, with 4 bases spanning the gap. CDR3 length: 13 residues. Looked up from germline, CDR1 is MGHRA and CDR2 is YSYEKL. The CDR3 region is CASSQDINSPLHF. The CDR3 DNA is TGCGCCAGCAGCCAAGATATAAATTCACCCCTCCACTTT.

The rearrangement uses TRBV6-2 or TRBV6-3 and TRBJ1-5; D unresolved. This CDR3 contains 13 residues. V was pared by 5 bases and J by 0 bases, with 5 bases between. From germline, CDR1 is MNHEY and CDR2 SVGEGT. The CDR3 spells CASSKYSNQPQHF. CDR3 nucleotide sequence: TGTGCCAGCAGTAAATATAGCAATCAGCCCCAGCATTTT.

This CDR3 reads CATERDRVYGYTF. As DNA, the CDR3 is TGTGCCACCGAACGGGACAGGGTCTATGGCTACACCTTC. The gene calls are TRBV28 and TRBJ1-2, with 9 bases aligning to TRBD1. The trim removed 10 bases at V and 4 bases at J, leaving 7 bases unmatched. Germline V gene lookup returns CDR1 MDHEN and CDR2 SYDVKM. The CDR3 covers 13 residues.

DNA of the CDR3: TGTGCCAGCAGCGCCCTGACTAGCCAGCCCGGGGATACGCAGTATTTT. This encodes CASSALTSQPGDTQYF. This chain joins TRBV9 and TRBJ2-3; 7 bases are a match to TRBD2. Per germline, CDR1 SGDLS and CDR2 YYNGEE. The CDR3 is made up of 16 amino acids. V shed 3 bases, J shed 6 bases, and the junction held 13 bases outside the gene matches.

J is TRBJ1-2 and V is TRBV7-2, with TRBD1 identical over 7 bases. Germline CDR1 reads SGHTA; CDR2 reads FQGNSA. Trimming at V came to 1 base and at J to 6 bases, leaving 14 bases not matched to a gene. This CDR3 is built from 17 residues. The DNA of the CDR3 is TGTGCCAGCAGCTTAGGCGCCAGCGCCCTGACAGGGAATGGCTACACCTTC. Protein: CASSLGASALTGNGYTF.

The J gene is TRBJ1-1, the V gene TRBV18; possibly TRBD1 for D (6 bases). The V end was cut by 3 bases, the J end by 3 bases, with 14 bases between. The germline V gene has CDR1 KGHSH and CDR2 LQKENI. The CDR3 contains 15 residues. DNA for the CDR3: TGTGCCAGCTCACCCGGGGGGGCTGGAGACACTGAAGCTTTCTTT. This encodes CASSPGGAGDTEAFF.

The rearrangement joins TRBV7-8 to TRBJ1-6; TRBD1 agrees at 9 bases. CDR1 is SGHVS, CDR2 FQNEAQ, per germline. The CDR3 runs to 17 residues. After removal of 4 bases from V and 8 bases from J, the junction contained 12 bases not matched to a gene. The DNA for the CDR3 is TGTGCCAGCAGCTCCCGGGACAGGGTTTGGGAGGATTCACCCCTCCACTTT. It codes for CASSSRDRVWEDSPLHF.

The chain uses TRBV6-5 and TRBJ1-6; 7 nucleotides match TRBD1. V shed 6 bases and J 9 bases; nucleotides not matched to a gene: 11. The CDR3 totals 15 residues. Germline assignment: CDR1 MNHEY and CDR2 SVGAGI. Here the CDR3 DNA reads TGTGCCAGCAGCTCAGACAGGGCAAGAGGTTCACCCCTCCACTTT. It translates to CASSSDRARGSPLHF.

This clone was found a few times. The chain links TRBV11-2 to TRBJ2-7, with D perhaps matching TRBD2 (6 bases). Germline CDR1 SGHAT, CDR2 FQNNGV. CDR3 length: 14 amino acids. The V gene lost 8 bases and the J gene lost 2 bases, with 16 bases spanning the gap. CDR3 sequence reads: CASATPLATYEQYF. CDR3 nucleotide sequence: TGTGCCAGCGCGACCCCACTAGCTACCTACGAGCAGTACTTC.

This rearrangement joins TRBV14 to TRBJ1-1; D may be TRBD1 (5 bases). CDR3 length equals 15 residues. The germline V and J ends were trimmed by 0 bases and 7 bases, with 15 bases remaining between them. Germline V gene sequence: CDR1 SGHDN, CDR2 FVKESK. The CDR3 is CASSQDGRRGIEAFF. The CDR3 region has the DNA TGTGCCAGCAGCCAAGATGGAAGAAGGGGAATTGAAGCTTTCTTT.

The V gene is TRBV11-3, the J gene TRBJ1-2, with 8 bases identical to TRBD1. CDR3 size: 15 residues. Germline V gives CDR1 SGHNT, CDR2 YENEEA. V lost 3 bases and J lost 2; bases outside the gene matches: 5. CDR3 sequence reads: CASSLDRETNYGYTF. The CDR3 bases are TGTGCCAGCAGCTTGGACAGGGAGACGAACTATGGCTACACCTTC.

J is TRBJ2-7 and V is TRBV7-2; D is possibly TRBD1 (5 bases). This CDR3 is 15 amino acids long. V lost 6 bases and J 1 base, leaving 16 bases between the germline ends. Germline V gene sequence: CDR1 SGHTA, CDR2 FQGNSA. CDR3 residues: CASRGYDSLSYEQYF. In nucleotides, the CDR3 is TGTGCCAGCAGGGGTTATGACAGTCTATCCTACGAGCAGTACTTC.

This chain joins TRBV7-2 and TRBJ1-2; D possibly corresponds to TRBD1 (6 bases). The CDR3 runs 12 residues. With 6 bases removed from V and 4 bases from J, the gap between germline ends came to 9 bases. Per the germline V gene, CDR1 is SGHTA and CDR2 is FQGNSA. The CDR3 sequence is CASRAGAYGYTF. CDR3 coding DNA: TGTGCCAGCAGGGCAGGGGCCTATGGCTACACCTTC.

The CDR3 nucleotides read TGTGCCAGCAGGCGACTAGTTGGAGGAGCCGAGCAGTACTTC. It specifies CASRRLVGGAEQYF. The rearrangement joins TRBV2 to TRBJ2-7; weak D call: TRBD2 (6 bases). Trimming took off 6 bases at V and 6 bases at J, with 18 bases between the two ends. Germline CDR1 and CDR2: SNHLY and FYNNEI. There are 14 residues in the CDR3.

The sample holds a few counts of this clone. The chain employs TRBV24-1 and TRBJ2-1; TRBD1 matches 8 bases. This CDR3 contains 16 residues. V lost 4 bases and J lost 5; bases outside the gene matches: 9. The germline CDR1 and CDR2 sequences are KGHDR and SFDVKD. CDR3 region: CATSETGRGHDNEQFF. CDR3 in DNA: TGTGCCACCAGTGAAACTGGCAGGGGGCACGACAATGAGCAGTTCTTC.

The V gene is TRBV7-2, the J gene TRBJ2-6, with D tentatively TRBD2 (5 bases). The CDR3 has 18 residues. Trimming took off 1 base at V and 2 bases at J, with 15 bases between the two ends. Germline loops: CDR1 SGHTA, CDR2 FQGNSA. CDR3 protein: CASSLERVGSPGANVLTF. CDR3 in DNA: TGTGCCAGCAGCTTAGAGAGGGTTGGAAGTCCTGGGGCCAACGTCCTGACTTTC.

The CDR3 protein is CASRLAQGNEQFF. CDR3 nucleotides: TGTGCCAGCAGACTAGCGCAAGGCAATGAGCAGTTCTTC. V and J are TRBV11-1 and TRBJ2-1, with TRBD2 matching 7 bases. Germline values: CDR1 SGHAT, CDR2 FQDESV (reference sequence). There are 13 residues in the CDR3. The V and J ends lost 6 bases and 6 bases, in that order; junction bases with no gene match: 5.

In this sample, this clone turned up a few times. This rearrangement joins TRBV28 to TRBJ1-2, with D unresolved. Trimming took off 2 bases at V and 8 bases at J, with 9 bases between the two ends. This CDR3 is 12 amino acids long. Germline CDR1 is MDHEN and CDR2 is SYDVKM. CDR3 protein: CASSLTPGGYTF. CDR3 DNA: TGTGCCAGCAGTTTAACACCCGGGGGCTACACCTTC.

In nucleotides, the CDR3 is TGTGCCAGCAGTTACTGGACAGGGTCCAACTATGGCTACACCTTC. This codes for CASSYWTGSNYGYTF. The J gene is TRBJ1-2, the V gene TRBV6-6; TRBD1 aligns across 8 bases. The CDR3 has 15 residues. Germline assignment: CDR1 MNHNY and CDR2 SVGAGI (reference sequence). Losses at the gene ends were 1 base for V and 2 bases for J; bases not matched to a gene: 3.

J is TRBJ1-1 and V is TRBV7-9; the D is unclear. Germline loops: CDR1 SEHNR, CDR2 FQNEAQ (reference sequence). The CDR3 runs 15 residues. V shed 1 base and J shed 3 bases, with 12 bases lying between them. The CDR3 region is CASSLDLGEDTEAFF. In DNA form, the CDR3 reads TGTGCCAGCAGCTTAGACCTAGGAGAAGACACTGAAGCTTTCTTT.

The chain's CDR3 is CASSQDVSDTQYF. The CDR3 DNA sequence: TGTGCCAGCAGCCAAGATGTCTCAGATACGCAGTATTTT. The chain recombines TRBV3-1 (or the pseudogene TRBV3-2) with TRBJ2-3; D gene unclear. The length of the CDR3 is 13 residues. V lost 0 bases and J lost 4, with 5 bases in between. Germline CDR1 reads LGHDT; CDR2 reads YNNKEL (reference sequence).

The CDR3 loop is CSVEGGGVATEAFF. The CDR3 bases are TGCAGCGTAGAGGGTGGGGGGGTTGCCACTGAAGCTTTCTTT. V is TRBV29-1 and J is TRBJ1-1; possible D gene TRBD1, 5 bases. V dropped 6 bases and J dropped 4 bases, with 18 bases sitting between them. This CDR3 spans 14 amino acids. Germline V gives CDR1 SQVTM, CDR2 ANQGSEA. The variable domain in full, completed from reference TRBV29-1 and TRBJ1-1, reads SAVISQKPSRDICQRGTSLTIQCQVDSQVTMMFWYRQQPGQSLTLIATANQGSEATYESGFVIDKFPISRPNLTFSTLTVSNMSPEDSSIYLCSVEGGGVATEAFFGQGTRLTVV.

This chain uses TRBV9 with TRBJ2-3; 9 nucleotides align to TRBD2. J was trimmed by 3 bases and V by 3 bases; bases with no gene match: 5. This CDR3 comprises 15 residues. Germline V gene data show CDR1 as SGDLS and CDR2 as YYNGEE. The CDR3 loop is CASSGWGLATDTQYF. CDR3 coding DNA: TGTGCCAGCAGCGGGTGGGGACTAGCAACAGATACGCAGTATTTT.

The CDR3 DNA follows: TGCGCCAGCAGCCCGGGGGACAGGTTGAACTATGGCTACACCTTC. It codes for CASSPGDRLNYGYTF. The rearrangement joins TRBV5-1 to TRBJ1-2, with 8 bases lining up with TRBD1. The CDR3 spans 15 residues. Germline V CDR1 and CDR2: SGHRS, YFSETQ. The V segment lost 4 bases and the J segment 2 bases; nucleotides outside the gene matches: 7.

J is TRBJ1-4 and V is TRBV7-6; 8 bases fit TRBD1. This CDR3 spans 17 amino acids. V lost 3 bases, J lost 7 bases, and 13 bases stayed unmatched. Germline V CDR1 and CDR2: SGHVS, FNYEAQ. CDR3 DNA: TGTGCCAGCAGCTTGGGGACAGGTGTCCGGCGCGGTGAAAAACTGTTTTTT. Its protein product is CASSLGTGVRRGEKLFF. Complete variable domain (other parts from reference TRBV7-6 and TRBJ1-4): GAGVSQSPRYKVTKRGQDVALRCDPISGHVSLYWYRQALGQGPEFLTYFNYEAQQDKSGLPNDRFSAERPEGSISTLTIQRTEQRDSAMYRCASSLGTGVRRGEKLFFGSGTQLSVL.

The chain couples TRBV28 to TRBJ1-2; 7 bases are shared with TRBD1. The CDR3 length is 13 residues. With V trimmed by 6 bases and J by 5 bases, 6 bases remained unmatched. CDR1 and CDR2 (germline): MDHEN, SYDVKM. CDR3 nucleotides: TGTGCCAGCAGGGGGGACAGCGCGTATGGCTACACCTTC. Amino acid sequence: CASRGDSAYGYTF.

The gene calls are TRBV7-2 and TRBJ2-3; maybe TRBD2 (6 bases). Germline V lookup: CDR1 SGHTA, CDR2 FQGNSA. The CDR3 is 14 amino acids. The germline V and J ends were trimmed by 0 bases and 9 bases, with 13 bases remaining between them. In DNA, the CDR3 is TGTGCCAGCAGCTTAGCCCGAGTCCGGGAGACGCAGTATTTT. Its protein product is CASSLARVRETQYF.

The rearrangement uses TRBV14 and TRBJ2-5; 9 bases agree with TRBD1. Germline values: CDR1 SGHDN, CDR2 FVKESK. Trimming at V came to 2 bases and at J to 1 base, leaving 5 bases not matched to a gene. The CDR3 is 16 residues long. This CDR3 is CASSQLGTGTQETQYF. CDR3 in DNA: TGTGCCAGCAGCCAACTTGGGACAGGGACCCAAGAGACCCAGTACTTC. Variable domain in full (rest from reference TRBV14 and TRBJ2-5): EAGVTQFPSHSVIEKGQTVTLRCDPISGHDNLYWYRRVMGKEIKFLLHFVKESKQDESGMPNNRFLAERTGGTYSTLKVQPAELEDSGVYFCASSQLGTGTQETQYFGPGTRLLVL.

The chain is built from TRBV9 and TRBJ2-7, with 10 nucleotides matching TRBD2. Germline trimming cut 3 bases from V and 6 bases from J; bases unmatched to any gene: 6. This CDR3 comprises 14 residues. CDR1 and CDR2 (germline): SGDLS, YYNGEE. CDR3 coding DNA: TGTGCCAGCAGCGCTGCTAGCGGGAGTGTCGAGCAGTACTTC. Residues: CASSAASGSVEQYF.